This TCR beta chain is from a study of blood T cell repertoires in COVID-19. In the study overall: COVID-19 samples from acute and convalescent phases originated in the United States, Italy and Spain. PBMCs, B-cell-depleted T cells, or T cells were the source of the cDNA or gDNA that made up the material.

Trimming shortened V by 6 bases and J by 4 bases, and 10 bases separated the two germline ends. From germline, CDR1 is PRHDT and CDR2 FYEKMQ (reference sequence). This CDR3 has 12 amino acids. Original processing notes: Estimates of nucleated cell counts were drawn from the amplification of reference gene primers. The assay was immunoSEQ multiplex PCR, and TCRdb's table has in-frame clones only and misses some. V and J calls and clone size are copied from that table; D and trimming were computed from the DNA. Here the sample spans about 200,000 clones, nearly 90% being singletons. V gene TRBV13 combines with J gene TRBJ2-7, with a possible D match to TRBD1 (5 bases). The receptor comes from a man in his fifties or sixties with COVID-19, enrolled during active disease. Source material: peripheral blood. The CDR3 sequence is CASRRTGYEQYF. In nucleotides, the CDR3 is TGTGCCAGCAGACGTACAGGTTACGAGCAGTACTTC.